The present T cell receptor (beta chain) was sequenced within a study of T cells of healthy individuals. Each CDR3 protein gets one entry after TCRdb re-called the 5' RACE reads with MiXCR. The sample yields around 63,000 distinct CDR3 sequences, 16% seen once. V shed 3 bases and J shed 0 bases, with 11 bases lying between them. The CDR3 is 14 amino acids. Germline V CDR1 and CDR2: DFQATT, SNEGSKA (reference sequence). This chain uses TRBV20-1 with TRBJ2-5; D possibly corresponds to TRBD1 (5 bases). The receptor was isolated from a human donor in good health. The DNA for the CDR3 is TGCAGTGCTAGTCTGGCAGGGTACCAAGAGACCCAGTACTTC. Amino acid sequence: CSASLAGYQETQYF.